In its sample, the clone carrying this T cell receptor beta chain was seen a few times. Its antigen is undetermined. The sample belongs to a study of glioma-infiltrating T cells. Study-level findings and limits: Non-neoplastic patients had below-expected tissue-blood divergence, while all gliomas exceeded expectation. Only very few CDR3 sequences appeared in both tissue and blood.

This CDR3 region has 14 residues. V was pared by 1 base and J by 5 bases, with 3 bases of the junction left unmatched. Germline V gene sequence: CDR1 SGHTA, CDR2 FQGNSA. Using RNA template, CDR3s of TCR alpha and beta were amplified with iRepertoire arm-PCR. Tissue mRNA or PBMC total RNA, about 85-400 ng, went into one-step reverse transcription and amplification. From the multiplex PCR reads, TCRdb called clonotypes with MiXCR, one entry per CDR3 protein. The sample carries about 130,000 distinct CDR3 sequences, under 30% recorded once. Source material: glioma tissue, nonneoplastic brain tissue, or PBMCs (not recorded which). The rearrangement links TRBV7-2 to TRBJ1-2; 8 positions match TRBD1. The source of this sequence is a human donor with low-grade glioma or glioblastoma, undergoing nonglioma brain surgery, or in good health (not recorded which). The CDR3 coding sequence is TGTGCCAGCAGCTTAGGTCGACAGGGGTATGGCTACACCTTC. Encoded protein: CASSLGRQGYGYTF.